This T cell receptor beta chain was identified during a study of cytomegalovirus exposure and HLA in healthy donors. This clone was seen more than once but under ten times. Antigen: not known. Findings and limits, study-wide: TRBV6-2, TRBV6-3 and some other V segments were unresolvable in 87-base-pair reads.

Germline CDR1 SGHTA, CDR2 FQGNSA. The CDR3 covers 17 residues. V gave up 5 bases and J gave up 5 bases; unmatched junction bases: 14. With 60 Vbeta and 13 Jbeta primers, the PCR was carried out. Generated by immunoSEQ multiplex PCR, the TCRdb table keeps only in-frame clones and is missing some. Of about 110,000 clones in the sample, about 16% are singletons; the top ten hold approximately 0.8%. V and J are TRBV7-2 and TRBJ2-2; TRBD2 matches 7 bases. This receptor was identified in a female donor in good health and CMV-seronegative. The sequencing input was PBMCs. The CDR3 DNA reads as TGTGCCAGCAGCACCATACCTAGCGGTCGGCGGACCGGGGAGCTGTTTTTT. Encoded protein: CASSTIPSGRRTGELFF.